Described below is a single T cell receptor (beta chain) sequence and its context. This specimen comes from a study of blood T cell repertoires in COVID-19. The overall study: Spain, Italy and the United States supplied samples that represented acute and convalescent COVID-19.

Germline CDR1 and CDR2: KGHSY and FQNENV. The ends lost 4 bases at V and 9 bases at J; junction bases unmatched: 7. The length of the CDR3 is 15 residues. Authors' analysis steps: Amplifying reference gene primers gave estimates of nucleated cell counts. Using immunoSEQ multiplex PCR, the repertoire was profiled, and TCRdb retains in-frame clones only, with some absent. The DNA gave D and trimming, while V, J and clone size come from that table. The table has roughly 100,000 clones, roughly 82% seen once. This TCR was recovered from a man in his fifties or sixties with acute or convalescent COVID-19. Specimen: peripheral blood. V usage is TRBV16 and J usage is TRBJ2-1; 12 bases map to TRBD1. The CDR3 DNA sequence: TGTGCCAGCAGCCGGAAGGGGACAGGGGGCTCTGAGCAGTTCTTC. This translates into CASSRKGTGGSEQFF.